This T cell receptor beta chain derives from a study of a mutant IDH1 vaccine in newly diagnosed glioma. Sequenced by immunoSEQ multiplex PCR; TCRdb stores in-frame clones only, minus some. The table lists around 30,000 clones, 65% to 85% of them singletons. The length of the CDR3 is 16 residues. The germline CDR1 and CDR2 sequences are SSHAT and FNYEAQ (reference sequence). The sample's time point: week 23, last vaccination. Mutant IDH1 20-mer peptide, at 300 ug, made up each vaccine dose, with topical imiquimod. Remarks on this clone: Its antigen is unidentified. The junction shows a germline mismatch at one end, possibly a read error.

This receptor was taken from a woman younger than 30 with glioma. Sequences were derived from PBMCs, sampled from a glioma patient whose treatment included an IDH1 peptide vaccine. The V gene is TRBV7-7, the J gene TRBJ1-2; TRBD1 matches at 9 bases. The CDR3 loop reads CASSHPGQGYSHGYTF. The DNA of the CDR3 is TGTGCTAGCAGCCACCCGGGACAGGGCTACTCCCATGGCTACACCTTC.